Following are 9 T cell receptor beta chains from one sample sequenced in a study of response to subunit inactivated influenza vaccine. TCRdb used MiXCR to reprocess the RT-PCR reads, holding one entry per CDR3 protein. The data contain under 550,000 distinct CDR3 sequences, about 7.6% of them singletons. The sequencing here drew on PBMCs from blood, taken around 25 months after vaccination. All receptors derive from a man aged 50 to 75 who received an inactivated influenza vaccine.

This clonotype was picked up many times. This chain links TRBV29-1 with TRBJ1-1; D is ambiguous. The V end was cut by 6 bases, the J end by 3 bases, with 11 bases between. Germline-derived CDR1 and CDR2 are SQVTM and ANQGSEA. The CDR3 sequence is 12 residues long. The CDR3 DNA reads TGCAGCGTCTCCCCGGCGGACACTGAAGCTTTCTTT. Protein product: CSVSPADTEAFF. Supplemented by reference TRBV29-1 and TRBJ1-1, the full variable domain reads SAVISQKPSRDICQRGTSLTIQCQVDSQVTMMFWYRQQPGQSLTLIATANQGSEATYESGFVIDKFPISRPNLTFSTLTVSNMSPEDSSIYLCSVSPADTEAFFGQGTRLTVV.

This clonotype has only a few counts. V gene TRBV7-2 combines with J gene TRBJ1-4, with D tentatively TRBD1 (6 bases). CDR1 is SGHTA, CDR2 FQGNSA, per germline. V was pared by 1 base and J by 6 bases, with 12 bases between. The CDR3 contains 15 residues. CDR3 in DNA: TGTGCCAGCAGCTTAGGGGGGGGCACCCATGAAAAACTGTTTTTT. Its translation is CASSLGGGTHEKLFF.

This clonotype was picked up many times. The chain links TRBV5-5 to TRBJ2-3; TRBD2 might be the D (5 bases). Germline CDR1 SGHKS, CDR2 YYEKEE (reference sequence). The V and J ends lost 2 bases and 4 bases respectively, with 8 bases between them. The CDR3 extends over 13 amino acids. The CDR3: CASSLERADTQYF. The DNA of the CDR3 is TGTGCCAGCAGCTTAGAGAGGGCAGATACGCAGTATTTT.

This clonotype was picked up many times. CDR3 residues: CASSPRAGGPLFF. The CDR3 bases are TGTGCCAGCAGCCCTAGAGCCGGGGGACCACTGTTTTTT. The V gene is TRBV12-3 or TRBV12-4, the J gene TRBJ1-4, with D perhaps TRBD1 (5 bases). V shed 6 bases and J shed 13 bases, with 18 bases lying between them. The CDR3 length is 13 residues.

This clonotype was picked up many times. CDR3 protein: CSGHVPQSTDTQYF. CDR3 coding DNA: TGCAGTGGGCACGTCCCGCAAAGCACAGATACGCAGTATTTT. The V and J genes are TRBV20-1 and TRBJ2-3, with D unclear. Germline loops: CDR1 DFQATT, CDR2 SNEGSKA (reference sequence). CDR3 length equals 14 residues. Trimming pared 7 bases from V and 0 bases from J, leaving 14 bases between.

This clonotype was found a few times. This chain links TRBV4-2 with TRBJ2-7; 12 nucleotides agree with TRBD2. Per the germline V gene, CDR1 is LGHNA and CDR2 is YNFKEQ. V shed 1 base, J shed 0 bases, and the junction held 4 bases outside the gene matches. The CDR3 is made up of 17 amino acids. CDR3 loop: CASSQGLAGVLSYEQYF. The CDR3, as DNA: TGTGCCAGCAGCCAAGGACTAGCGGGAGTGCTCTCCTACGAGCAGTACTTC.

V usage is TRBV28 and J usage is TRBJ1-2; possibly TRBD1 for D (6 bases). Deletions cut 2 bases from V and 5 bases from J, with 18 bases between. The CDR3 sequence is 16 residues long. Per germline, CDR1 MDHEN and CDR2 SYDVKM. CDR3 sequence: CASSLGSGAGGYGYTF. In nucleotides, the CDR3 is TGTGCCAGCAGTTTAGGCTCAGGGGCAGGAGGGTATGGCTACACCTTC.

The V and J genes are TRBV20-1 and TRBJ2-3, with TRBD2 identical over 12 bases. Germline loops: CDR1 DFQATT, CDR2 SNEGSKA (reference sequence). The CDR3 is 14 residues long. Trimming took 6 bases from V and 6 from J; bases not matched to a gene: 7. CDR3 sequence reads: CSASPTSGSDTQYF. CDR3 nucleotide sequence: TGCAGTGCGAGCCCGACTAGCGGGAGTGATACGCAGTATTTT.

V and J are TRBV5-5 and TRBJ2-7, with TRBD1 matching 10 bases. The CDR3 extends over 14 amino acids. The junction had 11 bases not matched to a gene; V was cut back by 7 bases and J by 7 bases. CDR1 and CDR2 (germline): SGHKS, YYEKEE (reference sequence). The CDR3 region is CASGPGTGAREQYF. The CDR3 DNA sequence: TGTGCCAGCGGCCCCGGGACAGGGGCTCGGGAGCAGTACTTC.